The next 13 T cell receptor beta chains were all read from a single sample in a study of regulatory T cells in long-lasting Graves disease. Time point here: newly diagnosed GD, antithyroid drugs for less than 3 months. Following extraction of RNA from PBMCs, that RNA was used to make the TCR library. CDR3-region Arm-PCR and iRepertoire HTBI primers produced the TCR beta libraries. TCRdb analysed the multiplex PCR reads with MiXCR anew, one entry per CDR3 protein. The data show approximately 490,000 distinct CDR3 sequences, roughly 17% seen once. These data were likewise used in another study, on T cells in Graves' hyperthyroidism and ophthalmopathy.

Sequencing was performed on peripheral blood mononuclear cells (PBMCs), taken at new diagnosis, from a patient treated with antithyroid drugs. Receptors were obtained from a man between 40 and 49 years old with Graves disease.

This clonotype showed up many times. The chain employs TRBV20-1 and TRBJ2-7; D remains ambiguous. Germline assignment: CDR1 DFQATT and CDR2 SNEGSKA (reference sequence). This CDR3 is built from 14 residues. Trimming left V 0 bases short and J 3 bases short, with 12 bases between. The CDR3 nucleotides read TGCAGTGCTAGAGATCAGTCAACTAACTACGAGCAGTACTTC. It codes for CSARDQSTNYEQYF.

The rearrangement links TRBV3-1 to TRBJ2-7, with 11 nucleotides matching TRBD1. Germline CDR1 and CDR2: LGHDT and YNNKEL (reference sequence). The V gene end was trimmed by 8 bases and the J gene end by 9 bases; junction bases not matched to a gene: 12. This CDR3 comprises 14 residues. CDR3 sequence reads: CASPPRTGGAGQYF. DNA for the CDR3: TGTGCCAGCCCCCCGCGGACAGGGGGCGCCGGGCAGTACTTC.

With respect to this clonotype: One end of the junction varies from germline; a read error may be responsible. This rearrangement joins TRBV27 to TRBJ2-1, with D tentatively TRBD1 or TRBD2 (5 bases each). The CDR3 loop spans 14 amino acids. Per the germline V gene, CDR1 is MNHEY and CDR2 is SMNVEV (reference sequence). The CDR3 loop is CPSSLLGRGNEQFF. CDR3 nucleotide sequence: TGTCCCAGCAGTTTACTAGGTAGGGGCAATGAGCAGTTCTTC.

This clonotype was counted between two and nine times. The CDR3: CAISGQNYGYTF. In DNA form, the CDR3 reads TGTGCCATCAGCGGACAAAACTATGGCTACACCTTC. J is TRBJ1-2 and V is TRBV10-3, with D maybe TRBD1 (5 bases). The CDR3 runs 12 residues. Trimming cost V 6 bases and J 2 bases, with 7 bases left between them. Germline CDR1 reads ENHRY; CDR2 reads SYGVKD.

Comment on this clonotype: A read error may produce the germline difference seen at one junction end. The rearrangement links TRBV28 to TRBJ1-2; 9 bases are shared with TRBD1. CDR3 size: 14 residues. Germline CDR1 reads MDHEN; CDR2 reads SYDVKM. The CDR3 sequence is CATSGRDREYGYTF. CDR3 in DNA: TGTGCCACCAGTGGAAGGGACAGGGAATATGGCTACACCTTC.

This clonotype has a count of ten or more. V usage is TRBV2 and J usage is TRBJ1-1, with D unresolved. Per the germline V gene, CDR1 is SNHLY and CDR2 is FYNNEI. V lost 4 bases and J lost 1, with 7 bases in between. CDR3 length: 13 residues. The CDR3 DNA reads as TGTGCCAGCAGTGCCGAAGAGAACACTGAAGCTTTCTTT. As protein: CASSAEENTEAFF.

This clonotype was recorded many times. The chain joins TRBV6-1 to TRBJ2-7; the match to TRBD1 covers 8 bases. This CDR3 comprises 16 residues. The germline V gene has CDR1 MNHNS and CDR2 SASEGT. Trimming cost V 6 bases and J 4 bases; bases outside gene matches: 14. The CDR3 is CASSNFLQGAAYEQYF. CDR3 nucleotide sequence: TGTGCCAGCAGCAACTTTTTGCAGGGGGCGGCGTACGAGCAGTACTTC.

Note on this clonotype: A single base separates this from a much larger clone, so it may be a read error. The V and J genes are TRBV20-1 and TRBJ2-1; D gene ambiguous. Per germline, CDR1 DFQATT and CDR2 SNEGSKA (reference sequence). The CDR3 runs 14 residues. DNA for the CDR3: TGCAGTGCTAGAGATCTTCATGGAGACAATGAGCTGTTCTTC. Translating it yields CSARDLHGDNELFF.

The V and J genes are TRBV12-3 or TRBV12-4 and TRBJ2-7; 10 nucleotides agree with TRBD2. V was pared by 7 bases and J by 5 bases, with 8 bases of the junction left unmatched. This CDR3 spans 14 amino acids. The CDR3 is CASTYSGRINEQYF. In DNA form, the CDR3 reads TGTGCCAGCACCTATAGCGGGAGGATAAACGAGCAGTACTTC.

This clonotype showed up just a few times. The gene calls are TRBV20-1 and TRBJ2-1; a possible D gene is TRBD2 (5 bases). This CDR3 is 15 amino acids long. Trimming removed 3 bases from V and 0 bases from J, with 12 bases in between. Germline CDR1 DFQATT, CDR2 SNEGSKA (reference sequence). The chain's CDR3 is CSARSSRSSYNEQFF. The CDR3 nucleotides are TGCAGTGCTAGGTCTAGCAGGAGCTCCTACAATGAGCAGTTCTTC.

This clonotype was detected ten times or more. The V and J genes are TRBV7-9 and TRBJ1-1, with a possible D match to TRBD1 (5 bases). Trimming cost V 8 bases and J 5 bases, with 21 bases left between them. The CDR3 loop spans 15 amino acids. Germline assignment: CDR1 SEHNR and CDR2 FQNEAQ (reference sequence). CDR3 loop: CASSPPWGGGTEAFF. The CDR3 nucleotides are TGTGCCAGCTCACCACCCTGGGGGGGTGGGACTGAAGCTTTCTTT.

This clonotype came up a few times. V is TRBV5-1 and J is TRBJ2-5; TRBD1 or TRBD2 may be the D gene (5 bases each). The CDR3 totals 16 residues. Between the trimmed V and J ends, which lost 0 bases and 4 bases, there was a span of 16 bases. Germline CDR1 reads SGHRS; CDR2 reads YFSETQ. As DNA, the CDR3 is TGCGCCAGCAGCTTGGGGACGGTAGGGACGGTAGAGACCCAGTACTTC. Translation gives CASSLGTVGTVETQYF.

This clonotype was detected ten times or more. CDR3 protein: CSATKRGVMDDIGQYF. The CDR3 coding sequence is TGCAGTGCTACCAAGCGGGGGGTCATGGATGACATCGGTCAGTACTTC. This chain uses TRBV20-1 with TRBJ2-7, with TRBD2 matching 9 bases. V was pared by 4 bases and J by 10 bases, with 20 bases of the junction left unmatched. The CDR3 has 16 residues. Germline CDR1 reads DFQATT; CDR2 reads SNEGSKA (reference sequence).